Each of the 30 T cell receptor beta chains below was sequenced from the same sample in a study of cytomegalovirus exposure and HLA in healthy donors. The PCR had 60 Vbeta and 13 Jbeta primers. This table comes from immunoSEQ multiplex PCR, and its TCRdb copy is limited to in-frame clones, with some not included. The table has around 140,000 clones, around 66% seen once. Sequenced material: PBMCs. All receptors come from a woman in her sixties or seventies in good health and CMV-seronegative.

V is TRBV28 and J is TRBJ2-6; TRBD1 might be the D (6 bases). Germline-derived CDR1 and CDR2 are MDHEN and SYDVKM. V dropped 5 bases and J dropped 0 bases, with 11 bases sitting between them. The CDR3 has 16 amino acids. The CDR3 region is CASSIGTSSGANVLTF. Here the CDR3 DNA reads TGTGCCAGCAGTATTGGGACATCCTCTGGGGCCAACGTCCTGACTTTC. The whole variable domain, remainder taken from reference TRBV28 and TRBJ2-6, is DVKVTQSSRYLVKRTGEKVFLECVQDMDHENMFWYRQDPGLGLRLIYFSYDVKMKEKGDIPEGYSVSREKKERFSLILESASTNQTSMYLCASSIGTSSGANVLTFGAGSRLTVL.

A few counts support this clone. The junction does not match germline at one end; this may be a read error. The rearrangement joins TRBV7-9 to TRBJ2-5; D might be TRBD1 (6 bases). The CDR3 is 15 amino acids. Germline CDR1 and CDR2: SEHNR and FQNEAQ (reference sequence). As DNA, the CDR3 is TGTTCCAGCAGCTTCGCTAGGGGGTTCCAAGAGACCCAGTACTTC. Its translation: CSSSFARGFQETQYF.

This chain connects TRBV27 to TRBJ1-2; 7 bases map to TRBD1. The CDR3 spans 16 residues. CDR1 and CDR2 from the germline V gene are MNHEY and SMNVEV (reference sequence). The ends lost 5 bases at V and 7 bases at J; junction bases unmatched: 16. CDR3 loop: CASSRTVDRVVGGYTF. CDR3 nucleotides: TGTGCCAGCAGTCGGACCGTCGACAGGGTGGTAGGTGGCTACACCTTC.

This clone was counted a few times. The chain combines TRBV5-6 with TRBJ1-1; a weak D match, TRBD1 (5 bases). Germline-derived CDR1 and CDR2 are SGHDT and YYEEEE. The CDR3 sequence is 15 residues long. V was trimmed by 0 bases and J by 6 bases, leaving 15 bases between them. The CDR3 here is CASSLGVGGRSEAFF. For the CDR3, the DNA is TGTGCCAGCAGCTTGGGGGTCGGGGGACGATCTGAAGCTTTCTTT. Full variable domain (remainder filled in from reference TRBV5-6 and TRBJ1-1): DAGVTQSPTHLIKTRGQQVTLRCSPKSGHDTVSWYQQALGQGPQFIFQYYEEEERQRGNFPDRFSGHQFPNYSSELNVNALLLGDSALYLCASSLGVGGRSEAFFGQGTRLTVV.

V gene TRBV28 combines with J gene TRBJ1-2; D might be TRBD1 (5 bases). Trimming shortened V by 7 bases and J by 8 bases, and 14 bases separated the two germline ends. The CDR3 is made up of 12 amino acids. Germline-derived CDR1 and CDR2 are MDHEN and SYDVKM. CDR3 region: CASTNQGRGYTF. The CDR3 region has the DNA TGTGCCAGCACTAATCAGGGTCGCGGCTACACCTTC.

V usage is TRBV19 and J usage is TRBJ2-1; 8 bases are a match to TRBD1. Per the germline V gene, CDR1 is LNHDA and CDR2 is SQIVND (reference sequence). V shed 6 bases and J 1 base; nucleotides not matched to a gene: 5. The CDR3 is 15 residues long. The CDR3 here is CASSLRTGSYNEQFF. The CDR3 nucleotides are TGTGCCAGTAGCCTCAGGACAGGGTCCTACAATGAGCAGTTCTTC.

The V and J genes are TRBV6-1 and TRBJ1-2; D is unresolved. The length of the CDR3 is 11 residues. Between the trimmed V and J ends, which lost 7 bases and 5 bases, there was a span of 8 bases. CDR1 is MNHNS and CDR2 is SASEGT in the germline V gene. CDR3 protein: CASILGYGYTF. The CDR3 DNA reads TGTGCCAGCATACTCGGGTATGGCTACACCTTC.

Regarding this clone: Within the sample, other DNA sequences also encode this same CDR3. The rearrangement uses TRBV7-6 and TRBJ1-1; the match to TRBD1 covers 12 bases. The germline gives CDR1 SGHVS, CDR2 FNYEAQ. The V and J ends lost 5 bases and 5 bases, in that order; junction bases with no gene match: 15. This CDR3 is built from 18 residues. CDR3 sequence (DNA): TGTGCCAGCAGCCCCGGACGGCGGGACAGGGGGCGCCGGACTGAAGCTTTCTTT. It codes for CASSPGRRDRGRRTEAFF. The variable domain in full, with the rest retrieved from reference TRBV7-6 and TRBJ1-1, is GAGVSQSPRYKVTKRGQDVALRCDPISGHVSLYWYRQALGQGPEFLTYFNYEAQQDKSGLPNDRFSAERPEGSISTLTIQRTEQRDSAMYRCASSPGRRDRGRRTEAFFGQGTRLTVV.

The table lists this clone with a count of one. V usage is TRBV7-2 and J usage is TRBJ1-2; 8 bases fit TRBD1. V gave up 6 bases and J gave up 4 bases; unmatched junction bases: 7. Germline CDR1 is SGHTA and CDR2 is FQGNSA. This CDR3 is 14 amino acids long. CDR3 protein: CASRSDREGYGYTF. The CDR3 DNA reads as TGTGCCAGCAGGTCGGACAGGGAGGGCTATGGCTACACCTTC. Drawing the rest from reference TRBV7-2 and TRBJ1-2, the complete variable domain is GAGVSQSPSNKVTEKGKDVELRCDPISGHTALYWYRQSLGQGLEFLIYFQGNSAPDKSGLPSDRFSAERTGGSVSTLTIQRTQQEDSAVYLCASRSDREGYGYTFGSGTRLTVV.

V and J are TRBV14 and TRBJ2-1; TRBD2 matches 7 bases. From germline, CDR1 is SGHDN and CDR2 FVKESK. There are 16 residues in the CDR3. The V segment lost 4 bases and the J segment 1 base; nucleotides outside the gene matches: 7. In DNA, the CDR3 is TGTGCCAGCAGCCCACTCGCGGGGGATTCCTACAATGAGCAGTTCTTC. Translation: CASSPLAGDSYNEQFF.

This clone was seen once. This chain connects TRBV5-4 to TRBJ2-2; 7 nucleotides align to TRBD1. V was pared by 3 bases and J by 7 bases, with 12 bases of the junction left unmatched. The germline gives CDR1 SGHNT, CDR2 YYREEE (reference sequence). The CDR3 covers 16 residues. This CDR3 reads CASSYIRGIVDGELFF. The CDR3 nucleotides are TGTGCCAGCAGCTACATCAGGGGGATCGTTGACGGGGAGCTGTTTTTT.

This sequence joins TRBV6-5 and TRBJ1-3; D gene ambiguous. This CDR3 is built from 13 residues. V lost 3 bases and J 4 bases, leaving 7 bases between the germline ends. Germline loops: CDR1 MNHEY, CDR2 SVGAGI. The CDR3 here is CASSYKAGNTIYF. For the CDR3, the DNA is TGTGCCAGCAGTTATAAAGCGGGAAACACCATATATTTT.

The CDR3 coding sequence is TGTGCCAGCAGCCTGGGGACTAGCGGGCGCTCCTACAATGAGCAGTTCTTC. As protein: CASSLGTSGRSYNEQFF. The rearrangement uses TRBV7-2 and TRBJ2-1; TRBD2 agrees at 12 bases. CDR3 length: 17 residues. J gave up 0 bases and V 5 bases, and 5 bases lay outside the gene matches. Per germline, CDR1 SGHTA and CDR2 FQGNSA.

This clone was seen a few times. The V gene is TRBV9, the J gene TRBJ2-5; D may be TRBD2 (6 bases). The CDR3 runs 14 residues. The V gene's germline CDR1 is SGDLS and CDR2 YYNGEE. Trimming stripped 0 bases from V and 2 bases from J, with 8 bases between. The CDR3 DNA reads TGTGCCAGCAGCGTAGGACTAGGACAAGAGACCCAGTACTTC. Amino acids: CASSVGLGQETQYF. Variable domain in full (rest from reference TRBV9 and TRBJ2-5): DSGVTQTPKHLITATGQRVTLRCSPRSGDLSVYWYQQSLDQGLQFLIQYYNGEERAKGNILERFSAQQFPDLHSELNLSSLELGDSALYFCASSVGLGQETQYFGPGTRLLVL.

Only a few counts were recorded for this clone. The genes are TRBV19 and TRBJ2-1; TRBD2 matches at 13 bases. Germline lookup yields CDR1 LNHDA and CDR2 SQIVND (reference sequence). CDR3 size: 16 residues. The junction had 1 base not matched to a gene; V was cut back by 2 bases and J by 3 bases. The CDR3 DNA is TGTGCCAGTAGTATACGACTAGCGGGAGGCTACAATGAGCAGTTCTTC. This sequence encodes CASSIRLAGGYNEQFF.

This rearrangement joins TRBV5-1 to TRBJ1-2; D perhaps matches TRBD1 (6 bases). Trimming left V 1 base short and J 1 base short, with 17 bases between. CDR3 length: 17 residues. From germline, CDR1 is SGHRS and CDR2 YFSETQ. The CDR3 region is CASSLRGAGELNYGYTF. The CDR3 DNA is TGCGCCAGCAGCTTGCGGGGGGCAGGGGAACTTAACTATGGCTACACCTTC.

The chain couples TRBV7-9 to TRBJ2-7; 11 nucleotides align to TRBD1. This CDR3 is built from 17 residues. Trimming cost V 3 bases and J 3 bases; bases outside gene matches: 10. CDR1 and CDR2 (germline): SEHNR, FQNEAQ (reference sequence). The CDR3 DNA sequence: TGTGCCAGCAGCTTGTCGGACAGGGGGCTCCCGGGCTACGAGCAGTACTTC. The encoded protein is CASSLSDRGLPGYEQYF.

A single count supports this clone. The chain carries TRBV18 and TRBJ2-2; 9 bases are shared with TRBD1. J gave up 4 bases and V 5 bases, and 11 bases lay outside the gene matches. The CDR3 has 17 amino acids. Germline CDR1 and CDR2: KGHSH and LQKENI. This CDR3 is CASSSFPGQGGTGELFF. The CDR3 DNA sequence: TGTGCCAGCTCATCATTTCCGGGACAGGGAGGCACCGGGGAGCTGTTTTTT.

J is TRBJ2-7 and V is TRBV9; 10 positions agree with TRBD2. The CDR3 spans 18 residues. J was trimmed by 2 bases and V by 3 bases; bases with no gene match: 14. The V gene's germline CDR1 is SGDLS and CDR2 YYNGEE. The CDR3 nucleotides read TGTGCCAGCAGCGGCCCCGGGAGGGGGACTAGCGCTCCCTACGAGCAGTACTTC. It encodes CASSGPGRGTSAPYEQYF.

This clone appeared a few times. The chain joins TRBV5-6 to TRBJ2-4, with 8 bases aligning to TRBD2. Germline-derived CDR1 and CDR2 are SGHDT and YYEEEE. Trimming took 1 base from V and 0 from J; bases not matched to a gene: 3. The CDR3 contains 16 residues. CDR3 protein: CASSLTGGVAKNIQYF. The CDR3 DNA reads as TGTGCCAGCAGCTTGACGGGGGGGGTAGCCAAAAACATTCAGTACTTC.

The gene calls are TRBV15 and TRBJ1-4; no firm D call. Germline V lookup: CDR1 LNHNV, CDR2 YYDKDF (reference sequence). V shed 0 bases and J shed 6 bases, with 11 bases lying between them. The CDR3 is 15 residues long. CDR3 in amino acids: CATSRDRAKHEKLFF. The DNA of the CDR3 is TGTGCCACCAGCAGAGATCGAGCAAAACATGAAAAACTGTTTTTT.

This chain joins TRBV7-7 and TRBJ2-7, with D maybe TRBD2 (5 bases). This CDR3 has 13 residues. Germline loops: CDR1 SSHAT, CDR2 FNYEAQ (reference sequence). V gave up 5 bases and J gave up 7 bases, with 15 bases separating them. In DNA, the CDR3 is TGTGCCAGCAGCCTTGAGCGGCGCGGGGAGCAGTACTTC. It specifies CASSLERRGEQYF. Complete variable domain (other parts from reference TRBV7-7 and TRBJ2-7): GAGVSQSPRYKVTKRGQDVTLRCDPISSHATLYWYQQALGQGPEFLTYFNYEAQPDKSGLPSDRFSAERPEGSISTLTIQRTEQRDSAMYRCASSLERRGEQYFGPGTRLTVT.

The rearrangement links TRBV7-9 to TRBJ2-7; a possible D gene is TRBD1 (5 bases). Looked up from germline, CDR1 is SEHNR and CDR2 is FQNEAQ (reference sequence). Trimming removed 5 bases from V and 5 bases from J, with 16 bases in between. The CDR3 is 14 amino acids. CDR3 DNA sequence: TGTGCCAGCAGCCGAGCCCATCAGGGTGACGAGCAGTACTTC. Protein sequence: CASSRAHQGDEQYF.

In this sample, this clone turned up once. The V and J genes are TRBV27 and TRBJ1-2, with D perhaps matching TRBD1 (5 bases). Germline V gene data show CDR1 as MNHEY and CDR2 as SMNVEV (reference sequence). The V gene lost 5 bases and the J gene lost 4 bases, with 14 bases spanning the gap. The CDR3 contains 14 residues. CDR3 bases: TGTGCCAGCAGTCGAGCAGGGATAGTCTATGGCTACACCTTC. This sequence encodes CASSRAGIVYGYTF.

The V call is TRBV7-9, the J call TRBJ1-6, with D tentatively TRBD1 (6 bases). The CDR3 is made up of 15 amino acids. Germline V gives CDR1 SEHNR, CDR2 FQNEAQ (reference sequence). V was shortened by 5 bases and J by 6 bases, with 14 bases between the two germline ends. The CDR3 here is CASSGEGGLNSPLHF. Written as DNA, the CDR3 is TGTGCCAGCAGCGGGGAAGGGGGTCTTAATTCACCCCTCCACTTT. Together with reference TRBV7-9 and TRBJ1-6, the CDR3 gives the full variable domain: DTGVSQNPRHKITKRGQNVTFRCDPISEHNRLYWYRQTLGQGPEFLTYFQNEAQLEKSRLLSDRFSAERPKGSFSTLEIQRTEQGDSAMYLCASSGEGGLNSPLHFGNGTRLTVT.

CDR3 sequence: CAISLTSANTGELFF. CDR3 coding DNA: TGTGCCATCAGCCTGACTAGCGCGAACACCGGGGAGCTGTTTTTT. The V gene is TRBV10-3, the J gene TRBJ2-2; 8 bases map to TRBD2. This CDR3 contains 15 residues. The V and J ends lost 6 bases and 0 bases, in that order; junction bases with no gene match: 3. Germline assignment: CDR1 ENHRY and CDR2 SYGVKD.

This clone was seen a handful of times. The gene calls are TRBV28 and TRBJ2-1, with D hard to call. Trimming stripped 2 bases from V and 6 bases from J, with 5 bases between. This CDR3 has 12 residues. CDR1 and CDR2 (germline): MDHEN, SYDVKM. This CDR3 is CASSLGGNEQFF. As DNA, the CDR3 is TGTGCCAGCAGTTTAGGCGGCAATGAGCAGTTCTTC.

DNA for the CDR3: TGTGCCAGCAGACAGGGTTGGAACACTGAAGCTTTCTTT. It is translated as CASRQGWNTEAFF. V usage is TRBV6-4 and J usage is TRBJ1-1; D is possibly TRBD1 (6 bases). The CDR3 loop spans 13 amino acids. Germline-derived CDR1 and CDR2 are MRHNA and SNTAGT. Trimming pared 6 bases from V and 1 base from J, leaving 9 bases between.

The chain is built from TRBV28 and TRBJ1-5, with D tentatively TRBD1 (6 bases). The V gene lost 4 bases and the J gene lost 1 base, with 11 bases spanning the gap. The length of the CDR3 is 15 residues. Germline-derived CDR1 and CDR2 are MDHEN and SYDVKM. Here the CDR3 reads CASSSRTVSNQPQHF. In DNA, the CDR3 is TGTGCCAGCAGTTCGAGGACAGTCAGCAATCAGCCCCAGCATTTT.

V gene TRBV6-6 combines with J gene TRBJ2-7; weak D call: TRBD1 (6 bases). Germline lookup yields CDR1 MNHNY and CDR2 SVGAGI (reference sequence). The germline V and J ends were trimmed by 6 bases and 7 bases, with 22 bases remaining between them. This CDR3 contains 15 residues. The CDR3 loop reads CASSESRGGSHEQYF. The DNA of the CDR3 is TGTGCCAGCAGCGAGTCCAGGGGCGGTTCGCATGAGCAGTACTTC.